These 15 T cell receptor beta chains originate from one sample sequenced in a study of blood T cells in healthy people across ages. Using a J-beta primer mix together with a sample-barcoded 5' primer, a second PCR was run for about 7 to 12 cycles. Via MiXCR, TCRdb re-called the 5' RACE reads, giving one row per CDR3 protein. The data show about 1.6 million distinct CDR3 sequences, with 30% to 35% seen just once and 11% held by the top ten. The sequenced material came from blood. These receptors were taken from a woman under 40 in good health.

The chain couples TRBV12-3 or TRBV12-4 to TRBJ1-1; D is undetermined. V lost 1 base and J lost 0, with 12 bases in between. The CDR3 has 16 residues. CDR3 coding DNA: TGTGCCAGCAGTTTAGGGGTTCGGCAGATGAACACTGAAGCTTTCTTT. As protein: CASSLGVRQMNTEAFF.

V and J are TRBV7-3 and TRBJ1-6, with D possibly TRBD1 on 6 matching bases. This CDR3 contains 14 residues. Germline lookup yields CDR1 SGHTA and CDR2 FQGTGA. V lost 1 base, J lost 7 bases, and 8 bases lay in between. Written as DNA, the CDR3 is TGTGCCAGCAGCTTAAACACAGGGAATTCACCCCTCCACTTT. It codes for CASSLNTGNSPLHF.

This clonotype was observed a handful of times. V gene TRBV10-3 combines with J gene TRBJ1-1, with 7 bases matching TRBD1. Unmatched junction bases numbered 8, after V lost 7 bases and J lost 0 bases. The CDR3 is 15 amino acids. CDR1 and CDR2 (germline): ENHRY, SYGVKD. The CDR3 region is CAIKSLGTVNTEAFF. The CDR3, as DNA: TGTGCCATCAAATCCCTAGGGACAGTGAACACTGAAGCTTTCTTT.

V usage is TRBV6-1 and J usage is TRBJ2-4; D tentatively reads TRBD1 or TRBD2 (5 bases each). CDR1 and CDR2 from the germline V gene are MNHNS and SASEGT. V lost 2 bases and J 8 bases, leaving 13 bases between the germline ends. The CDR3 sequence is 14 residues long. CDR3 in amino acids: CASSETGRWDIQYF. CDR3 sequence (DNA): TGTGCCAGCAGTGAAACGGGACGGTGGGACATTCAGTACTTC.

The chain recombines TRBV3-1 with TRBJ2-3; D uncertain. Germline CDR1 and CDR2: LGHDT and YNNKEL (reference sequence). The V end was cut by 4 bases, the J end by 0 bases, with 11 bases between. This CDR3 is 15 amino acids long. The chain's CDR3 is CASSPTLTSTDTQYF. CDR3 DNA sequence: TGTGCCAGCAGCCCTACATTGACCAGCACAGATACGCAGTATTTT.

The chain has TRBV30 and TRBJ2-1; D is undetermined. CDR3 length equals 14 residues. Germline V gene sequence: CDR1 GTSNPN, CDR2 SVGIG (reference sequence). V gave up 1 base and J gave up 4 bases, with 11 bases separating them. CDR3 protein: CAWSGDMRYNEQFF. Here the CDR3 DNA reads TGTGCCTGGAGTGGGGATATGAGATACAATGAGCAGTTCTTC.

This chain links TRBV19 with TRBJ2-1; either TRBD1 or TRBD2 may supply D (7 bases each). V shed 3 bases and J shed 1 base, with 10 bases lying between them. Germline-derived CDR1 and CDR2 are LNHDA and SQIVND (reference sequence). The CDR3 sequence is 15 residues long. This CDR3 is CASSIRGGSYNEQFF. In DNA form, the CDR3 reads TGTGCCAGTAGTATCAGGGGGGGGTCCTACAATGAGCAGTTCTTC. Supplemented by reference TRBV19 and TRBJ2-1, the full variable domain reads DGGITQSPKYLFRKEGQNVTLSCEQNLNHDAMYWYRQDPGQGLRLIYYSQIVNDFQKGDIAEGYSVSREKKESFPLTVTSAQKNPTAFYLCASSIRGGSYNEQFFGPGTRLTVL.

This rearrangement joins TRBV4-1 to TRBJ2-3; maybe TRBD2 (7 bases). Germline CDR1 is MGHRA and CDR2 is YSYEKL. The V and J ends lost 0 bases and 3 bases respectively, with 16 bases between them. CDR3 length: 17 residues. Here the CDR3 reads CASSQEAGASGTDTQYF. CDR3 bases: TGCGCCAGCAGCCAAGAGGCGGGGGCGTCGGGGACAGATACGCAGTATTTT.

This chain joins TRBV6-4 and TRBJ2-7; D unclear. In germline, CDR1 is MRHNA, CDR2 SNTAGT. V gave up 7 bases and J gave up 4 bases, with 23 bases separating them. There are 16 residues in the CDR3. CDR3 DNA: TGTGCCAGCACCAGACGGGTAATATTCCTATTATACGAGCAGTACTTC. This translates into CASTRRVIFLLYEQYF.

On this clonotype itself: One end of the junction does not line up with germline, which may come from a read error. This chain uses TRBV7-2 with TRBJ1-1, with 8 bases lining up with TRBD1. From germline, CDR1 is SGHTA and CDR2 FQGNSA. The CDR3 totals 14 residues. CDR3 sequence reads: CASSFTGTGVEALF. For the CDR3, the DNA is TGTGCCAGCAGTTTTACAGGGACAGGAGTTGAAGCTTTATTT.

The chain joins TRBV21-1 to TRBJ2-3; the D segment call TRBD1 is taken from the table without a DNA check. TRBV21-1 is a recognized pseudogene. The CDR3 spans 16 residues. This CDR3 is CASSKGPGSSTDTQYF. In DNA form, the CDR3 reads TGTGCCAGCAGCAAAGGCCCGGGATCTAGCACAGATACGCAGTATTTT.

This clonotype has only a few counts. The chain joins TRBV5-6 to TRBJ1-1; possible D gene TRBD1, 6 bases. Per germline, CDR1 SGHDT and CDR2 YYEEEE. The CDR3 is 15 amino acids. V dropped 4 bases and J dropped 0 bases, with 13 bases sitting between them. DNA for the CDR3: TGTGCCAGCAGCATTTTAAGGGGGATGAACACTGAAGCTTTCTTT. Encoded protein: CASSILRGMNTEAFF.

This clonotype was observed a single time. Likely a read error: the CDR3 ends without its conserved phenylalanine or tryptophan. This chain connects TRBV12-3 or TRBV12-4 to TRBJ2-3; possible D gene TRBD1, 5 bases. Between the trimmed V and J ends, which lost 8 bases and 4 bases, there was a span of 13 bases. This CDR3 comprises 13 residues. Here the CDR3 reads CASGRRGPDTQYS. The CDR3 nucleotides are TGTGCCAGCGGCCGAAGGGGCCCAGATACGCAGTATTCT.

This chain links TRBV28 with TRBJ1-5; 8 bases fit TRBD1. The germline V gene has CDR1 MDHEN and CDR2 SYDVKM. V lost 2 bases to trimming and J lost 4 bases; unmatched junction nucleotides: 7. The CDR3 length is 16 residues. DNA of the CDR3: TGTGCCAGCAGTTTACTACGGACAGGGTGGAATCAGCCCCAGCATTTT. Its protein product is CASSLLRTGWNQPQHF. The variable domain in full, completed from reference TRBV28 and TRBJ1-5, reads DVKVTQSSRYLVKRTGEKVFLECVQDMDHENMFWYRQDPGLGLRLIYFSYDVKMKEKGDIPEGYSVSREKKERFSLILESASTNQTSMYLCASSLLRTGWNQPQHFGDGTRLSIL.

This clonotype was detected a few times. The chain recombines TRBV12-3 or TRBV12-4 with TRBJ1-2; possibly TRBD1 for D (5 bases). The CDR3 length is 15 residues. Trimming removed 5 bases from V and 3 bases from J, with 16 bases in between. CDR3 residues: CASSPWGRGYYGYTF. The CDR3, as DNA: TGTGCCAGCAGTCCTTGGGGGAGAGGGTACTATGGCTACACCTTC.